Sequencing of this TCR beta chain was carried out in a study of blood T cell repertoires in COVID-19. Study at large: In each case, the material was cDNA or gDNA derived from T cells, B-cell-depleted T cells, or PBMCs.

Original processing methods: The assay estimated nucleated cells by amplifying reference gene primers. Some clones are missing from TCRdb's copy, which holds only in-frame ones; the method was immunoSEQ multiplex PCR. V, J and clone size are those of that table, while D and trimming were read from the DNA. This sample yields a few hundred thousand clones, of which approximately 89% are seen a single time; just under 9.5% belongs to the top ten. The CDR3 contains 17 residues. From germline, CDR1 is SGHTA and CDR2 FQGNSA. Trimming took 2 bases from V and 4 from J; bases not matched to a gene: 12. Those who participated ranged in age from roughly 18 to 95 years and resided in approximately 26 US areas. Resolution of symptoms, clearance, or two negative PCRs was present in recovered Cohort 3 donors.

This sequence was found in a woman younger than 45 who had recovered from COVID-19. The specimen sequenced was PBMCs or T cells enriched from blood (not recorded which). The V gene is TRBV7-2, the J gene TRBJ1-2, with 8 bases fitting TRBD1. CDR3 sequence: CASSLIKARGLVYGYTF. The CDR3 coding sequence is TGTGCCAGCAGCTTAATCAAGGCCAGGGGGCTGGTCTATGGCTACACCTTC. Variable domain in full (rest from reference TRBV7-2 and TRBJ1-2): GAGVSQSPSNKVTEKGKDVELRCDPISGHTALYWYRQSLGQGLEFLIYFQGNSAPDKSGLPSDRFSAERTGGSVSTLTIQRTQQEDSAVYLCASSLIKARGLVYGYTFGSGTRLTVV.